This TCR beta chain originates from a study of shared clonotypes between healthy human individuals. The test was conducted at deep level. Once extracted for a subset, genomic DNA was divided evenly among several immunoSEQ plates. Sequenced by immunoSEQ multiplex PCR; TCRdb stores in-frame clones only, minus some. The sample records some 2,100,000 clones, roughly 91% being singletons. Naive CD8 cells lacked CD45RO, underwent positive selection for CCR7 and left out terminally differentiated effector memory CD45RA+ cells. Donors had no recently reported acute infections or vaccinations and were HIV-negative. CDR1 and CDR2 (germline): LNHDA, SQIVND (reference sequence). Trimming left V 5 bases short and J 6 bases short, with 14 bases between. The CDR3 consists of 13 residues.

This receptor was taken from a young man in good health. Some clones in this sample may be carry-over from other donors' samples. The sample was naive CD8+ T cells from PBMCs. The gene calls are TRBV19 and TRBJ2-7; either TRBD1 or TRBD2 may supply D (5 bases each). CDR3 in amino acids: CASSPGTAGEQYF. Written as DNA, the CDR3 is TGTGCCAGTAGTCCAGGGACCGCCGGCGAGCAGTACTTC.